This T cell receptor beta chain appears in the sequencing data of a study of technical replicates of blood from several donors. Libraries were prepared by immunoSEQ multiplex PCR; TCRdb keeps only in-frame clonotypes and omits some of them. This sample carries fewer than 100,000 clones, about 95% of them seen once, and the ten largest clones take about 0.35%. The CDR3 is made up of 15 amino acids. With V trimmed by 5 bases and J by 4 bases, 9 bases remained unmatched. The germline CDR1 and CDR2 sequences are LNHDA and SQIVND (reference sequence). The sample consisted of T cells isolated from PBMCs. The rearrangement links TRBV19 to TRBJ1-1; the match to TRBD1 covers 8 bases. The source is a human donor in good health. The CDR3 region has the DNA TGTGCCAGTAGTTTCCCAGGGGGCGCGGGCACTGAAGCTTTCTTT. Amino acid sequence: CASSFPGGAGTEAFF. Combining the CDR3 with reference TRBV19 and TRBJ1-1 gives the whole variable domain DGGITQSPKYLFRKEGQNVTLSCEQNLNHDAMYWYRQDPGQGLRLIYYSQIVNDFQKGDIAEGYSVSREKKESFPLTVTSAQKNPTAFYLCASSFPGGAGTEAFFGQGTRLTVV.